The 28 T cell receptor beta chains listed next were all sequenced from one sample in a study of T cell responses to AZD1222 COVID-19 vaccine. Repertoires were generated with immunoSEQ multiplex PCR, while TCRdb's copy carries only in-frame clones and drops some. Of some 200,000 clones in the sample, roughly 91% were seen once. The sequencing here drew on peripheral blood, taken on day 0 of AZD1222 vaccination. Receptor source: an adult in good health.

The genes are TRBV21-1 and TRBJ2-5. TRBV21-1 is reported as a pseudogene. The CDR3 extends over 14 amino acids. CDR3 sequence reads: CASSGYRGGETQYF. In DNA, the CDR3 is TGTGCCAGCAGCGGATACAGGGGAGGGGAGACCCAGTACTTC.

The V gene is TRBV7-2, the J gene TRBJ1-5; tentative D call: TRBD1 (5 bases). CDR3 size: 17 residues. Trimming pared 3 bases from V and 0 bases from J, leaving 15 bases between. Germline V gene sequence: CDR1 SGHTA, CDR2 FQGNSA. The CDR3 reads CASSFPGPDYSNQPQHF. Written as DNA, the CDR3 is TGTGCCAGCAGCTTTCCGGGGCCAGACTATAGCAATCAGCCCCAGCATTTT.

The DNA for the CDR3 is TGTGCCAGCAGCCGGGGACAGGGGGCTGAAAATTCACCCCTCCACTTT. It codes for CASSRGQGAENSPLHF. The rearrangement uses TRBV5-6 and TRBJ1-6; 12 bases are a match to TRBD1. This CDR3 is 16 amino acids long. From germline, CDR1 is SGHDT and CDR2 YYEEEE. V lost 4 bases and J lost 7; bases outside the gene matches: 6.

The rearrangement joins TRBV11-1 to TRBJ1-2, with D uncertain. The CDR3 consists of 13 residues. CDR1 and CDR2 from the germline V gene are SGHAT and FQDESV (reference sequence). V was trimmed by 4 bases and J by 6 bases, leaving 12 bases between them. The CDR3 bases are TGTGCCAGCAGCTCCGACGGGTCGAATGGCTACACCTTC. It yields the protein CASSSDGSNGYTF.

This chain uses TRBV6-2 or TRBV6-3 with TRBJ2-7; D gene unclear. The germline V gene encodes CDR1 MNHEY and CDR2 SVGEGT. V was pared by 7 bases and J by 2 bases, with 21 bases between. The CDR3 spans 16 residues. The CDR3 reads CASTPRKAGRTYEQYF. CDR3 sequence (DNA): TGTGCCAGCACCCCTCGTAAGGCTGGCAGAACCTACGAGCAGTACTTC.

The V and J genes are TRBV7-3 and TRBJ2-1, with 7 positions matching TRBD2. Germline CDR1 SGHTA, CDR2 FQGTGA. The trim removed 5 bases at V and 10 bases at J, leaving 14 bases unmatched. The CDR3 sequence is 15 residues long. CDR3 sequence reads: CASSQGRSGGGEQFF. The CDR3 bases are TGTGCCAGCAGCCAGGGAAGGTCGGGGGGTGGAGAGCAGTTCTTC.

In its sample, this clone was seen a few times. The CDR3: CATSGSGRAFEQFF. The DNA of the CDR3 is TGTGCCACCAGCGGTAGCGGGAGGGCCTTTGAGCAGTTCTTC. This sequence joins TRBV15 and TRBJ2-1, with 11 bases identical to TRBD2. Germline CDR1 LNHNV, CDR2 YYDKDF (reference sequence). The CDR3 spans 14 residues. Trimming took 5 bases from V and 9 from J; bases not matched to a gene: 6.

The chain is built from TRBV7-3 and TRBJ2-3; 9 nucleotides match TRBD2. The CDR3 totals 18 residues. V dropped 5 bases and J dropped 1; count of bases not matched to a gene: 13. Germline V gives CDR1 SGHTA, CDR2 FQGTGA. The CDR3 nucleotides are TGTGCCAGCAGCCCGCTGCGCGGGAGGGCCCTCGGCACAGATACGCAGTATTTT. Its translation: CASSPLRGRALGTDTQYF.

The CDR3 DNA reads TGTGCCAGCAAGAGGACAGGGCGGGATCAGCCCCAGCATTTT. Its translation is CASKRTGRDQPQHF. The chain couples TRBV6-5 to TRBJ1-5; 8 bases are shared with TRBD1. CDR1 and CDR2 from the germline V gene are MNHEY and SVGAGI. The CDR3 is 14 residues long. V shed 7 bases and J 5 bases; nucleotides not matched to a gene: 7.

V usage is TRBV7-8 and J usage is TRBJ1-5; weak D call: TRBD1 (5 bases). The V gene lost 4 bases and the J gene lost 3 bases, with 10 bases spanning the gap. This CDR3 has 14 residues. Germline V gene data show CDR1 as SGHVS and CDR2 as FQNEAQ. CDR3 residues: CASSSWTNNQPQHF. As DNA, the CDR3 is TGTGCCAGCAGCTCCTGGACAAACAATCAGCCCCAGCATTTT.

The CDR3 protein is CASSLLGQGNYEQYF. The CDR3 DNA reads TGTGCCAGCAGTTTATTGGGACAGGGAAACTACGAGCAGTACTTC. The rearrangement joins TRBV27 to TRBJ2-7; 9 nucleotides line up with TRBD1. Germline V gene data show CDR1 as MNHEY and CDR2 as SMNVEV (reference sequence). The CDR3 is made up of 15 amino acids. V dropped 1 base and J dropped 3; count of bases not matched to a gene: 4.

CDR3 DNA: TGTGCCAGCAGCCAAGGACTATCCACCTACGAGCAGTACTTC. Its protein is CASSQGLSTYEQYF. The V and J genes are TRBV3-1 (or the pseudogene TRBV3-2) and TRBJ2-7; maybe TRBD2 (5 bases). Trimming removed 1 base from V and 2 bases from J, with 9 bases in between. CDR1 and CDR2 from the germline V gene are LGHDT and YNNKEL (reference sequence). The CDR3 is made up of 14 amino acids.

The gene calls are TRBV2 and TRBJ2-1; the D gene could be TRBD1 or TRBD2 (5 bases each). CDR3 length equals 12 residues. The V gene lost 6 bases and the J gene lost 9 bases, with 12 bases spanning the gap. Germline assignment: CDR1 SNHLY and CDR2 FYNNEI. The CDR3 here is CASRPEGLEQFF. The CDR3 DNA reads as TGTGCCAGCAGGCCTGAGGGGCTTGAGCAGTTCTTC. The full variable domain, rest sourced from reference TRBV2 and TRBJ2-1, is EPEVTQTPSHQVTQMGQEVILRCVPISNHLYFYWYRQILGQKVEFLVSFYNNEISEKSEIFDDQFSVERPDGSNFTLKIRSTKLEDSAMYFCASRPEGLEQFFGPGTRLTVL.

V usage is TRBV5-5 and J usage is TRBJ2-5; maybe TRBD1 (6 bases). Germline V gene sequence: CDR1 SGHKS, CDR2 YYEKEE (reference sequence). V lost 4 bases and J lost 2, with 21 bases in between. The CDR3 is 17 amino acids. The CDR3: CASSRRLLQGSQETQYF. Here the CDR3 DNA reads TGTGCCAGCAGCAGACGATTACTTCAGGGGAGTCAAGAGACCCAGTACTTC.

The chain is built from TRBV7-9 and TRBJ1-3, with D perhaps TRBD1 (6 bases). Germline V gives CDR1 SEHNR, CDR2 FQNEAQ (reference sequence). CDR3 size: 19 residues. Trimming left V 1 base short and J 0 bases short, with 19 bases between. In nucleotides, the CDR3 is TGTGCCAGCAGCTTAGAAGAGGGGAGGGGGAGATTCTCTGGAAACACCATATATTTT. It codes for CASSLEEGRGRFSGNTIYF.

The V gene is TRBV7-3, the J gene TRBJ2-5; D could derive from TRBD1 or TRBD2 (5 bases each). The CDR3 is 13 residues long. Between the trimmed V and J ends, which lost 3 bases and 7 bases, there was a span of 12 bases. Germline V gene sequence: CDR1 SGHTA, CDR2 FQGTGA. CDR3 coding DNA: TGTGCCAGCAGCTTGGGGCAGGAGGCGACCCAGTACTTC. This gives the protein CASSLGQEATQYF.

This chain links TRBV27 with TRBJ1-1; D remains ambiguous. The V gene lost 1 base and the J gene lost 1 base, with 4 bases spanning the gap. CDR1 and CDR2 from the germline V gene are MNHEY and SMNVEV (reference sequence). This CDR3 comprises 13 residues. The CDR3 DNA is TGTGCCAGCAGTTTATTGGGGAACACTGAAGCTTTCTTT. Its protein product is CASSLLGNTEAFF.

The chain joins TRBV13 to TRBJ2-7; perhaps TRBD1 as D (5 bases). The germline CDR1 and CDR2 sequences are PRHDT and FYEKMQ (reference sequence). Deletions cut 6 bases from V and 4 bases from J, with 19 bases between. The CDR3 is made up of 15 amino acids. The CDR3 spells CASSPNLGLPYEQYF. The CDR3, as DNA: TGTGCCAGCAGTCCTAACTTGGGGCTGCCGTACGAGCAGTACTTC. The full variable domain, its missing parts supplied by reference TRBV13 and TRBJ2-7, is AAGVIQSPRHLIKEKRETATLKCYPIPRHDTVYWYQQGPGQDPQFLISFYEKMQSDKGSIPDRFSAQQFSDYHSELNMSSLELGDSALYFCASSPNLGLPYEQYFGPGTRLTVT.

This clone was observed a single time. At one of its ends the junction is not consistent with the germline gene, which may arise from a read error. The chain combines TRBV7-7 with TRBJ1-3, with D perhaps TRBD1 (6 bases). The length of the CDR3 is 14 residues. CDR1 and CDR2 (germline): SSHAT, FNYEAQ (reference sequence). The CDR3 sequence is CASSPGVAGNTIYF. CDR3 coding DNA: TGTGCTAGCAGCCCAGGGGTAGCTGGAAACACCATATATTTT.

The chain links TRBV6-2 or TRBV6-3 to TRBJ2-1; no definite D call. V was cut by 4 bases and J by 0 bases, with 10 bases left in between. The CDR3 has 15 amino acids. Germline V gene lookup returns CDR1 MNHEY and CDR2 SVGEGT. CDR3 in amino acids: CASSWTASSYNEQFF. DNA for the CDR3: TGTGCCAGCAGTTGGACCGCGAGCTCCTACAATGAGCAGTTCTTC.

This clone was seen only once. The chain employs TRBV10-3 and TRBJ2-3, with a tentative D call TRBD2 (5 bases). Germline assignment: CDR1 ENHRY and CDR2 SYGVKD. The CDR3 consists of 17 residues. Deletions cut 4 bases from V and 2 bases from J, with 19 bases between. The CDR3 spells CAISGRASLFPTDTQYF. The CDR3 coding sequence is TGTGCCATCAGTGGGCGGGCTAGTCTTTTTCCCACAGATACGCAGTATTTT.

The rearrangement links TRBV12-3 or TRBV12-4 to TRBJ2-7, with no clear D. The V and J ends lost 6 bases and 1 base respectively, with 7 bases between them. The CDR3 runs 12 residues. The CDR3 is CASRLTSYEQYF. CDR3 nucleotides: TGTGCCAGCAGACTGACGTCCTACGAGCAGTACTTC.

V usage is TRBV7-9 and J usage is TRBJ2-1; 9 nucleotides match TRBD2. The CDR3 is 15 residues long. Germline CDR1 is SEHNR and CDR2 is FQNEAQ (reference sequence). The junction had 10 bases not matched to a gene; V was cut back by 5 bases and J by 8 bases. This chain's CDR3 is CASSLSLAGPDEQFF. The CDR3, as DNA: TGTGCCAGCAGCCTCTCGCTAGCGGGACCCGATGAGCAGTTCTTC.

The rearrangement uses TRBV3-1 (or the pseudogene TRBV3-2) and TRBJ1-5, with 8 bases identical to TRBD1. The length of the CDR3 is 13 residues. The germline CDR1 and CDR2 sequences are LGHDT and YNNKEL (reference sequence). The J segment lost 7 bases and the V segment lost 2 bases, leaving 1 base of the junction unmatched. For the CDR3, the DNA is TGTGCCAGCAGCCAAAGACAGGGGCAGCCCCAGCATTTT. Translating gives CASSQRQGQPQHF.

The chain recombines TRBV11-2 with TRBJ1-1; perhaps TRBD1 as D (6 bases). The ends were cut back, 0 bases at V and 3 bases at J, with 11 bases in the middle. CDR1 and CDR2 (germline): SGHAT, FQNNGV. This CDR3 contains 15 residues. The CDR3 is CASSLEGAVDTEAFF. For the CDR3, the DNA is TGTGCCAGCAGCTTAGAGGGGGCGGTAGACACTGAAGCTTTCTTT. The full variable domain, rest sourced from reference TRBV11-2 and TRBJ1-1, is EAGVAQSPRYKIIEKRQSVAFWCNPISGHATLYWYQQILGQGPKLLIQFQNNGVVDDSQLPKDRFSAERLKGVDSTLKIQPAKLEDSAVYLCASSLEGAVDTEAFFGQGTRLTVV.

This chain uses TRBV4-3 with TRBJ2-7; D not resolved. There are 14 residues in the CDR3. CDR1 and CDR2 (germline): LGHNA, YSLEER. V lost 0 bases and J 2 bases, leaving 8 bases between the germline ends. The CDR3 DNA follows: TGCGCCAGCAGCCAAGATCCCCACACCTACGAGCAGTACTTC. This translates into CASSQDPHTYEQYF.

The CDR3 sequence: CAISTGVNYEQYF. CDR3 DNA sequence: TGTGCCATCTCAACAGGGGTCAATTACGAGCAGTACTTC. The chain has TRBV6-5 and TRBJ2-7; 7 bases are shared with TRBD1. Germline CDR1 and CDR2: MNHEY and SVGAGI. The CDR3 is 13 residues long. After removal of 10 bases from V and 4 bases from J, the junction contained 10 bases not matched to a gene.

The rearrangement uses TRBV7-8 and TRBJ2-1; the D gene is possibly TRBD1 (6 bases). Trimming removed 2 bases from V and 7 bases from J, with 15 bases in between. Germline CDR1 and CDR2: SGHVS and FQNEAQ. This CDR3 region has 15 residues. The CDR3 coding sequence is TGTGCCAGCAGCTTAATAGCCAGGGGAAGGAATGAGCAGTTCTTC. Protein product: CASSLIARGRNEQFF.